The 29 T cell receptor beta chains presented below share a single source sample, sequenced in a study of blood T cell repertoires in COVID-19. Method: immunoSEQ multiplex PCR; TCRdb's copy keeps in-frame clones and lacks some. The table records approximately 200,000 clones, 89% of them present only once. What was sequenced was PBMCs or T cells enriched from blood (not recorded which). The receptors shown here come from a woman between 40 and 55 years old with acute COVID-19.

The CDR3 spells CASSFGAPRTTHAYEQYF. The CDR3 coding sequence is TGTGCCAGCAGTTTCGGGGCACCGAGGACTACCCATGCCTACGAGCAGTACTTC. The chain carries TRBV27 and TRBJ2-7, with a weak D call TRBD2 (6 bases). Germline V gene sequence: CDR1 MNHEY, CDR2 SMNVEV (reference sequence). The ends were cut back, 3 bases at V and 2 bases at J, with 23 bases in the middle. The CDR3 extends over 18 amino acids.

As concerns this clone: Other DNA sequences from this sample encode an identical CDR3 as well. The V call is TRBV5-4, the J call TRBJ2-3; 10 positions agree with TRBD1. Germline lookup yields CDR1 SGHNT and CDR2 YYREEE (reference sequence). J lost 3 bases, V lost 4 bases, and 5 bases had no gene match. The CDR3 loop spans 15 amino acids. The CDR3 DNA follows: TGTGCCAGCAGCCCTGACAGGGGGCGAACAGATACGCAGTATTTT. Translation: CASSPDRGRTDTQYF.

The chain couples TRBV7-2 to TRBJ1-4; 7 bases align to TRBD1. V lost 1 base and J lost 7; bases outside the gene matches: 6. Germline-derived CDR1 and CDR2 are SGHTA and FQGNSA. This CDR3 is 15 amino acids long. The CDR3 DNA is TGTGCCAGCAGCTTAGTCCCACAGGGGAGTGAAAAACTGTTTTTT. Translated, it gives CASSLVPQGSEKLFF.

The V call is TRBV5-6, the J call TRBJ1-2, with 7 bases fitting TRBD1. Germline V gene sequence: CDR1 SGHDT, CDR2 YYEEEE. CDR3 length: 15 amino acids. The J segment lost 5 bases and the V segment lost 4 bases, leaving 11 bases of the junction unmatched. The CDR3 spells CASSPRQGDKYGYTF. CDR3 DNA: TGTGCCAGCAGCCCCCGACAGGGAGATAAATATGGCTACACCTTC.

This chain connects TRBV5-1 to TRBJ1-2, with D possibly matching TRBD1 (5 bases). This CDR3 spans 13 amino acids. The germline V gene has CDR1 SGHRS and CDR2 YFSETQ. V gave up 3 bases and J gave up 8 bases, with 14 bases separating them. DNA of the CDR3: TGCGCCAGCAGCTCCCCATCCAGGGAAGGCTACACCTTC. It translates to CASSSPSREGYTF. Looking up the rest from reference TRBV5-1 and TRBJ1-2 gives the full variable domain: KAGVTQTPRYLIKTRGQQVTLSCSPISGHRSVSWYQQTPGQGLQFLFEYFSETQRNKGNFPGRFSGRQFSNSRSEMNVSTLELGDSALYLCASSSPSREGYTFGSGTRLTVV.

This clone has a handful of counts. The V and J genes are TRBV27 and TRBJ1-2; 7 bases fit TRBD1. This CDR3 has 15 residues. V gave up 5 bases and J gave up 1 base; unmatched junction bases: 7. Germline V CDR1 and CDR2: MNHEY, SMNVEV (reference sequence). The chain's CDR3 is CASSHRGLSNYGYTF. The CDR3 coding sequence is TGTGCCAGCAGTCATAGGGGGCTAAGTAACTATGGCTACACCTTC.

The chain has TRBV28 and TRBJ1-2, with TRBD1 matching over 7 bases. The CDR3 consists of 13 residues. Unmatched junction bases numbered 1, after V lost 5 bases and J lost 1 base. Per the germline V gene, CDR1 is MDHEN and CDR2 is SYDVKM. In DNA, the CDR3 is TGTGCCAGCAGTCGGGACAGTAACTATGGCTACACCTTC. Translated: CASSRDSNYGYTF.

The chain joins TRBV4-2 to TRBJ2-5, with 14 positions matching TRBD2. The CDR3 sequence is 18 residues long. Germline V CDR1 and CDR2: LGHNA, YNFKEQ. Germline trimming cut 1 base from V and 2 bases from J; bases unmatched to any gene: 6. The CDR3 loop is CASSQAYGLAGGQETQYF. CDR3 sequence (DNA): TGTGCCAGCAGCCAAGCTTACGGACTAGCGGGAGGTCAAGAGACCCAGTACTTC.

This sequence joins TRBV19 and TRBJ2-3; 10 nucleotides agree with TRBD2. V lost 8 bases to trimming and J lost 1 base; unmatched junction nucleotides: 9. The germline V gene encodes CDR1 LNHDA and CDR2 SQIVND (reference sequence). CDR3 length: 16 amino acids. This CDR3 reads CASAEREGRGTDTQYF. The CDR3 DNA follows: TGTGCCAGTGCGGAGCGGGAGGGCCGTGGCACAGATACGCAGTATTTT. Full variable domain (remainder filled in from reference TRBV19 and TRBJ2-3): DGGITQSPKYLFRKEGQNVTLSCEQNLNHDAMYWYRQDPGQGLRLIYYSQIVNDFQKGDIAEGYSVSREKKESFPLTVTSAQKNPTAFYLCASAEREGRGTDTQYFGPGTRLTVL.

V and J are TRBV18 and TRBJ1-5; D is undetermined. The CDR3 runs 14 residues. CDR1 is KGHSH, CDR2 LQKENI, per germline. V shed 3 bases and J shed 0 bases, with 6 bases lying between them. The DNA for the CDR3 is TGTGCCAGCTCACCGAGTAATAGCAATCAGCCCCAGCATTTT. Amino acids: CASSPSNSNQPQHF.

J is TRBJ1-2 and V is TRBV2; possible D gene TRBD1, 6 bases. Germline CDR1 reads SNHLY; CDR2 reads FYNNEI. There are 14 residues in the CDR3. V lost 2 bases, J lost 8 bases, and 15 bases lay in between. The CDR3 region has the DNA TGTGCCAGCAGTGAATCGCGGGCAGGGGCGGGCTACACCTTC. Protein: CASSESRAGAGYTF.

This CDR3 reads CAWSVRGAKNIQYF. In DNA form, the CDR3 reads TGTGCCTGGAGTGTAAGGGGGGCCAAAAACATTCAGTACTTC. The rearrangement uses TRBV30 and TRBJ2-4; possible D gene TRBD1, 6 bases. The CDR3 is 14 amino acids. Germline lookup yields CDR1 GTSNPN and CDR2 SVGIG (reference sequence). Trimming pared 0 bases from V and 1 base from J, leaving 7 bases between.

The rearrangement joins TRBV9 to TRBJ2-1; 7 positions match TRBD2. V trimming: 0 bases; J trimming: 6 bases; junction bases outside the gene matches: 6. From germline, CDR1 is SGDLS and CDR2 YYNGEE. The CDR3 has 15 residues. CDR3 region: CASSVGGSWGNEQFF. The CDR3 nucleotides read TGTGCCAGCAGCGTAGGCGGGAGTTGGGGCAATGAGCAGTTCTTC.

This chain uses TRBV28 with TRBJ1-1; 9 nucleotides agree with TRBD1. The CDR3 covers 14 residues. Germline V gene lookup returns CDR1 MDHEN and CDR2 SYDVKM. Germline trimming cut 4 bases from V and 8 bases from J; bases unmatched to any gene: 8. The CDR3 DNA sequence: TGTGCCAGCAGTTCACGGGACAGGGCACCCGAAGCTTTCTTT. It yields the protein CASSSRDRAPEAFF.

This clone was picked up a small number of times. The CDR3 spells CASSIGTVNTEAFF. In nucleotides, the CDR3 is TGTGCCAGTAGTATTGGGACAGTGAACACTGAAGCTTTCTTT. This sequence joins TRBV19 and TRBJ1-1; 7 bases agree with TRBD1. The CDR3 loop spans 14 amino acids. Germline V gene data show CDR1 as LNHDA and CDR2 as SQIVND (reference sequence). V was pared by 3 bases and J by 0 bases, with 1 base of the junction left unmatched.

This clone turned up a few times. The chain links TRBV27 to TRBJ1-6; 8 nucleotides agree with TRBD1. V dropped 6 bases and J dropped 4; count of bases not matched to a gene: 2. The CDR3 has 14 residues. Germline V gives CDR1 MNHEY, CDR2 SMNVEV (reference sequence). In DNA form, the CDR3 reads TGTGCCAGCAGCAGGACAGGGTATAATTCACCCCTCCACTTT. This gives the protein CASSRTGYNSPLHF.

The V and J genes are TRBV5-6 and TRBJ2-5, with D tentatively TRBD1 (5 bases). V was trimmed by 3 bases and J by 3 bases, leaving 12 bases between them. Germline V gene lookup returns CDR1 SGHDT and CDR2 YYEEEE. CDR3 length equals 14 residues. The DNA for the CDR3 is TGTGCCAGCAGCTCTATCCTAGGGGAAGAGACCCAGTACTTC. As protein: CASSSILGEETQYF.

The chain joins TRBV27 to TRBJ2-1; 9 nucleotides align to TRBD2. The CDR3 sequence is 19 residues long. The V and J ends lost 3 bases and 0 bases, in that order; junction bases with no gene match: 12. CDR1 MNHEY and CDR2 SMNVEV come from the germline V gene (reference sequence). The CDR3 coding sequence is TGTGCCAGCAGTTTGGACCGACGTACTAGCGGGTCCTCCTACAATGAGCAGTTCTTC. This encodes CASSLDRRTSGSSYNEQFF.

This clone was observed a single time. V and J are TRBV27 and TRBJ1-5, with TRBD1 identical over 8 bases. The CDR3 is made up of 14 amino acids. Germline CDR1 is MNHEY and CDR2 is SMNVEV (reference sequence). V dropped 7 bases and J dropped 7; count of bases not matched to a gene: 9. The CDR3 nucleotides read TGTGCCAGCAATACGGACAGGGAAAAACAGCCCCAGCATTTT. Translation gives CASNTDREKQPQHF.

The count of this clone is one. In DNA form, the CDR3 reads TGTGCCAGCAGTATCGCAGGGCTTTCGGATCAGCCCCAGCATTTT. Amino acid sequence: CASSIAGLSDQPQHF. The genes are TRBV2 and TRBJ1-5; weak D call: TRBD1 (5 bases). V gave up 5 bases and J gave up 5 bases, with 16 bases separating them. The germline V gene has CDR1 SNHLY and CDR2 FYNNEI. The CDR3 is made up of 15 amino acids.

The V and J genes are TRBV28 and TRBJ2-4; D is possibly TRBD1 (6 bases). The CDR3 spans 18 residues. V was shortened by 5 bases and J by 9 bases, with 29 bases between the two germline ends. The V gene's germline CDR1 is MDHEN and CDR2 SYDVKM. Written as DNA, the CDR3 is TGTGCCAGCAGTCCTCCACCCCACAATCCGGGACACCTTGGCATTCAGTACTTC. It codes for CASSPPPHNPGHLGIQYF. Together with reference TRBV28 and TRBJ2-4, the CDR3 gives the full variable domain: DVKVTQSSRYLVKRTGEKVFLECVQDMDHENMFWYRQDPGLGLRLIYFSYDVKMKEKGDIPEGYSVSREKKERFSLILESASTNQTSMYLCASSPPPHNPGHLGIQYFGAGTRLSVL.

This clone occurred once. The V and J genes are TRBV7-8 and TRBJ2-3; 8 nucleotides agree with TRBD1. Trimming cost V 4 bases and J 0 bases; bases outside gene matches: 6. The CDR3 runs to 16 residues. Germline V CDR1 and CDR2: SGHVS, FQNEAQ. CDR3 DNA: TGTGCCAGCAGCTCATACAGGGGGATCAGCACAGATACGCAGTATTTT. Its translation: CASSSYRGISTDTQYF.

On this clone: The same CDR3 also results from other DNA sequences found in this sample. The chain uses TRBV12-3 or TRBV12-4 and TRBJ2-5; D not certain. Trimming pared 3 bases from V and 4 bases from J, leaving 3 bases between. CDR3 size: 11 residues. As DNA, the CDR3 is TGTGCCAGCAGTTTGCGAGAGACCCAGTACTTC. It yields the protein CASSLRETQYF.

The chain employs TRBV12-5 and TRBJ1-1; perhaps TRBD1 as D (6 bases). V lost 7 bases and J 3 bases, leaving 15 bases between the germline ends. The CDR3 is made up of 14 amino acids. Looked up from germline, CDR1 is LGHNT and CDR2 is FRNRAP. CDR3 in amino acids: CASASGVGHTEAFF. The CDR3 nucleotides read TGTGCTAGTGCCTCAGGGGTGGGGCACACTGAAGCTTTCTTT.

The CDR3 DNA reads TGTGCCAGCTCACCACCCAGCGGGCGAGTGGATACGCAGTATTTT. This translates into CASSPPSGRVDTQYF. The chain carries TRBV18 and TRBJ2-3; TRBD2 is a possible D gene (6 bases). The CDR3 runs to 15 residues. The germline gives CDR1 KGHSH, CDR2 LQKENI. Trimming removed 0 bases from V and 6 bases from J, with 13 bases in between.

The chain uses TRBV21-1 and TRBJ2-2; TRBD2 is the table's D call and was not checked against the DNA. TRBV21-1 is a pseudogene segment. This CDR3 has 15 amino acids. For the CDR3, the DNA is TGTGCCAGCAGGACCCTTGGAGAACTGTCCGGGGAGCTGTTTTTT. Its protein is CASRTLGELSGELFF.

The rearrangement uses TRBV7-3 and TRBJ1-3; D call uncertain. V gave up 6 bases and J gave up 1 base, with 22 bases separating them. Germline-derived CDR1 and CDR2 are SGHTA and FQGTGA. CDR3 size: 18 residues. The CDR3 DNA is TGTGCCAGCAGGCACTCCTCCCGAGGATTAAAGTCTGGAAACACCATATATTTT. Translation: CASRHSSRGLKSGNTIYF. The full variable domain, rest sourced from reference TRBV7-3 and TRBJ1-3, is GAGVSQTPSNKVTEKGKYVELRCDPISGHTALYWYRQSLGQGPEFLIYFQGTGAADDSGLPNDRFFAVRPEGSVSTLKIQRTERGDSAVYLCASRHSSRGLKSGNTIYFGEGSWLTVV.

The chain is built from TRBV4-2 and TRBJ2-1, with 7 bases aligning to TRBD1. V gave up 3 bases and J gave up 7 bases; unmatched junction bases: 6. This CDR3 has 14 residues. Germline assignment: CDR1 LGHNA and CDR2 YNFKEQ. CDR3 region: CASSQDRLRNEQFF. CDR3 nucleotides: TGTGCCAGCAGCCAGGACAGGCTCCGAAATGAGCAGTTCTTC.

CDR3 loop: CASSGQRERDYNEQFF. Here the CDR3 DNA reads TGTGCCAGCAGTGGGCAAAGGGAGCGTGACTACAATGAGCAGTTCTTC. This chain uses TRBV6-1 with TRBJ2-1; D perhaps matches TRBD2 (5 bases). V was cut by 4 bases and J by 3 bases, with 16 bases left in between. CDR1 MNHNS and CDR2 SASEGT come from the germline V gene. CDR3 length equals 16 residues.